Reported below is one T cell receptor beta chain. These data originate in a study of Ad26.COV2.S vaccination and SARS-CoV-2 variants. The method was immunoSEQ multiplex PCR; TCRdb's version includes in-frame clones alone and lacks a portion of them. The data show around 250,000 clones, more than 70% seen once. V lost 0 bases to trimming and J lost 3 bases; unmatched junction nucleotides: 5. Germline V gene sequence: CDR1 MNHEY, CDR2 SVGAGI. The CDR3 loop spans 16 amino acids. Treatment of the sample: 15 to 20 received Ad26.COV2.S at low or high dose, single or two shots; roughly five received placebo; per-sample allocation not given. The samples date from day 63 after the first vaccine or placebo injection.

The sequencing used peripheral blood, collected in a trial of Ad26.COV2.S vaccine versus placebo. This sequence originates from a person aged 18-65 years who received the Ad26.COV2.S COVID-19 vaccine or a placebo. The chain carries TRBV6-5 and TRBJ2-5, with 9 bases matching TRBD2. CDR3 DNA sequence: TGTGCCAGCAGTTACTCAAGACTAGCGGAAAAAGAGACCCAGTACTTC. Translating gives CASSYSRLAEKETQYF.